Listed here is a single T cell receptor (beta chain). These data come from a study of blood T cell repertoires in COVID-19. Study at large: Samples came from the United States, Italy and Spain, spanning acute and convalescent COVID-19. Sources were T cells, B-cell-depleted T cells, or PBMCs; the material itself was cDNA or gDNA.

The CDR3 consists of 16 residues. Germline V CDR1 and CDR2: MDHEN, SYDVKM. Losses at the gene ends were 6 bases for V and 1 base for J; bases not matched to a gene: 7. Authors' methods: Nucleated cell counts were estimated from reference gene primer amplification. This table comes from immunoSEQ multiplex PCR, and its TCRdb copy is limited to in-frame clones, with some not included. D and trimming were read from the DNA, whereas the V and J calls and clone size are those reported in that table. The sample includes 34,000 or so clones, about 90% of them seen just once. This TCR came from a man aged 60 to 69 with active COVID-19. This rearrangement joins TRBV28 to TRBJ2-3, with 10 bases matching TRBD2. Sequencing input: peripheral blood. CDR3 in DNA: TGTGCCAGCAGCCCTCTAGCGGGAGTGGGCACAGATACGCAGTATTTT. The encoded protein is CASSPLAGVGTDTQYF.